Shown below are 21 T cell receptor beta chains from a single sample sequenced in a study of cytomegalovirus exposure and HLA in healthy donors. With 60 Vbeta and 13 Jbeta primers, the PCR was carried out. Some clones are missing from TCRdb's copy, which holds only in-frame ones; the method was immunoSEQ multiplex PCR. The sample consists of around 180,000 clones, 80% of them appearing once. The sequenced material came from PBMCs. Receptors originate from a man aged 25 to 40 in good health and CMV-seropositive.

The chain employs TRBV9 and TRBJ1-5; D call uncertain. The CDR3 is 15 residues long. Germline V gives CDR1 SGDLS, CDR2 YYNGEE. V lost 4 bases to trimming and J lost 0 bases, with 11 bases between them. CDR3 protein: CASSPSSDSNQPQHF. The DNA of the CDR3 is TGTGCCAGCAGCCCTAGTTCGGATAGCAATCAGCCCCAGCATTTT.

The V gene is TRBV7-8, the J gene TRBJ2-2; D is unresolved. Trimming left V 3 bases short and J 0 bases short, with 11 bases between. CDR3 length: 16 amino acids. Germline V lookup: CDR1 SGHVS, CDR2 FQNEAQ. The CDR3 DNA reads as TGTGCCAGCAGCTTGGTTGGGCAGCCGAACACCGGGGAGCTGTTTTTT. Protein sequence: CASSLVGQPNTGELFF. Based on the CDR3 plus reference TRBV7-8 and TRBJ2-2, the full variable domain is GAGVSQSPRYKVAKRGQDVALRCDPISGHVSLFWYQQALGQGPEFLTYFQNEAQLDKSGLPSDRFFAERPEGSVSTLKIQRTQQEDSAVYLCASSLVGQPNTGELFFGEGSRLTVL.

The V call is TRBV27, the J call TRBJ1-2; D is uncertain. This CDR3 comprises 14 residues. The V end lost 6 bases, the J end lost 3 bases, and 14 bases lay between the germline ends. CDR1 MNHEY and CDR2 SMNVEV come from the germline V gene (reference sequence). The CDR3: CASSQREDYYGYTF. The CDR3 coding sequence is TGTGCCAGCAGCCAACGGGAGGACTACTATGGCTACACCTTC.

V and J are TRBV12-5 and TRBJ2-7; no clear D gene. Germline V gene lookup returns CDR1 LGHNT and CDR2 FRNRAP. Trimming removed 3 bases from V and 2 bases from J, with 17 bases in between. The CDR3 consists of 16 residues. CDR3 sequence reads: CASGFVLGTEPYEQYF. CDR3 in DNA: TGTGCTAGTGGTTTTGTCCTCGGAACGGAGCCCTACGAGCAGTACTTC.

The gene calls are TRBV5-6 and TRBJ1-5; 9 bases agree with TRBD1. The germline gives CDR1 SGHDT, CDR2 YYEEEE. The CDR3 is 16 amino acids. After removal of 4 bases from V and 4 bases from J, the junction contained 9 bases not matched to a gene. The CDR3 DNA sequence: TGTGCCAGCAGCCCGCGAGGGACAGGGCAAAATCAGCCCCAGCATTTT. It is translated as CASSPRGTGQNQPQHF.

The chain is built from TRBV4-1 and TRBJ2-7; TRBD1 matches at 9 bases. Germline V gene lookup returns CDR1 MGHRA and CDR2 YSYEKL. V shed 3 bases and J 3 bases; nucleotides not matched to a gene: 6. The CDR3 spans 15 residues. DNA for the CDR3: TGCGCCAGCAGCCATATCGGGACAGGGAGCTACGAGCAGTACTTC. This gives the protein CASSHIGTGSYEQYF.

The V and J genes are TRBV7-8 and TRBJ1-6; D might be TRBD1 (6 bases). This CDR3 is 16 amino acids long. Germline V gives CDR1 SGHVS, CDR2 FQNEAQ. Trimming stripped 1 base from V and 10 bases from J, with 17 bases between. CDR3 loop: CASSLGAGAGVSPLHF. The CDR3 nucleotides read TGTGCCAGCAGCTTAGGGGCAGGGGCGGGGGTATCACCCCTCCACTTT.

The V call is TRBV7-2, the J call TRBJ1-3; D uncertain. Germline CDR1 reads SGHTA; CDR2 reads FQGNSA. V was pared by 2 bases and J by 4 bases, with 15 bases between. The CDR3 loop spans 16 amino acids. The CDR3 spells CASSLPSGAFGNTIYF. The CDR3 nucleotides read TGTGCCAGCAGCTTACCATCAGGCGCCTTCGGAAACACCATATATTTT.

This chain connects TRBV6-1 to TRBJ2-5, with 8 bases lining up with TRBD1. Germline CDR1 reads MNHNS; CDR2 reads SASEGT. The CDR3 extends over 15 amino acids. V trimming: 2 bases; J trimming: 5 bases; junction bases outside the gene matches: 7. CDR3 in amino acids: CASSENQGAWETQYF. In DNA form, the CDR3 reads TGTGCCAGCAGTGAAAACCAGGGGGCATGGGAGACCCAGTACTTC.

This clone was recorded a few times. This sequence joins TRBV6-5 and TRBJ2-5, with TRBD1 matching over 10 bases. CDR1 MNHEY and CDR2 SVGAGI come from the germline V gene. The CDR3 consists of 14 residues. The J segment lost 5 bases and the V segment lost 5 bases, leaving 5 bases of the junction unmatched. The CDR3 reads CASSPGTGVETQYF. DNA of the CDR3: TGTGCCAGCAGTCCCGGGACAGGGGTGGAGACCCAGTACTTC.

This rearrangement joins TRBV5-1 to TRBJ2-2; 8 bases agree with TRBD2. Germline V lookup: CDR1 SGHRS, CDR2 YFSETQ. The CDR3 spans 16 residues. V gave up 0 bases and J gave up 5 bases; unmatched junction bases: 6. The DNA for the CDR3 is TGCGCCAGCAGCTTGGTAGTAGCGGGGAGGACCGGGGAGCTGTTTTTT. Translation gives CASSLVVAGRTGELFF.

The V call is TRBV2, the J call TRBJ1-4; tentatively, D is TRBD1 (6 bases). Germline V gene lookup returns CDR1 SNHLY and CDR2 FYNNEI. V gave up 1 base and J gave up 0 bases, with 9 bases separating them. This CDR3 region has 16 residues. CDR3 loop: CASSEVGGPTNEKLFF. The CDR3 DNA follows: TGTGCCAGCAGTGAAGTGGGGGGGCCAACTAATGAAAAACTGTTTTTT. Full variable domain (rest looked up from reference TRBV2 and TRBJ1-4): EPEVTQTPSHQVTQMGQEVILRCVPISNHLYFYWYRQILGQKVEFLVSFYNNEISEKSEIFDDQFSVERPDGSNFTLKIRSTKLEDSAMYFCASSEVGGPTNEKLFFGSGTQLSVL.

The gene calls are TRBV10-2 and TRBJ2-1; 10 nucleotides line up with TRBD2. From germline, CDR1 is WSHSY and CDR2 SAAADI. With 3 bases clipped from V and 7 bases from J, the junction kept 6 bases outside the gene matches. This CDR3 is built from 15 residues. CDR3: CASSEKRGGPNEQFF. The CDR3 DNA reads as TGCGCCAGCAGTGAAAAGCGGGGGGGCCCAAATGAGCAGTTCTTC.

This clone was picked up one time. V is TRBV5-6 and J is TRBJ2-7; 8 bases match TRBD2. The junction had 13 bases not matched to a gene; V was cut back by 1 base and J by 1 base. Germline V lookup: CDR1 SGHDT, CDR2 YYEEEE. This CDR3 spans 18 amino acids. CDR3 sequence (DNA): TGTGCCAGCAGCTTGATCTTAGGAGTCAGCGGGAGTTCCTACGAGCAGTACTTC. It specifies CASSLILGVSGSSYEQYF.

This sequence joins TRBV6-1 and TRBJ2-6, with D possibly matching TRBD1 (5 bases). The V gene lost 9 bases and the J gene lost 1 base, with 10 bases spanning the gap. Looked up from germline, CDR1 is MNHNS and CDR2 is SASEGT. This CDR3 has 14 amino acids. CDR3 protein: CASLDRSGANVLTF. The CDR3 DNA is TGTGCCAGTTTAGACAGATCTGGGGCCAACGTCCTGACTTTC.

This clone was seen only a few times. The gene calls are TRBV15 and TRBJ2-1; TRBD2 matches at 13 bases. The germline CDR1 and CDR2 sequences are LNHNV and YYDKDF (reference sequence). The CDR3 loop spans 16 amino acids. Trimming cost V 5 bases and J 3 bases; bases outside gene matches: 4. This CDR3 is CATSGGLAGDYNEQFF. Here the CDR3 DNA reads TGTGCCACCAGCGGTGGACTAGCGGGAGACTACAATGAGCAGTTCTTC.

This chain links TRBV15 with TRBJ2-2; D unclear. CDR1 and CDR2 from the germline V gene are LNHNV and YYDKDF (reference sequence). CDR3 length: 16 amino acids. Trimming cost V 0 bases and J 6 bases, with 14 bases left between them. Here the CDR3 DNA reads TGTGCCACCAGCAGAGAACAGTTAATTGTTTCCGGGGAGCTGTTTTTT. Translated: CATSREQLIVSGELFF.

The rearrangement joins TRBV6-1 to TRBJ1-5; D is undetermined. Germline V gene lookup returns CDR1 MNHNS and CDR2 SASEGT. V was cut by 2 bases and J by 0 bases, with 5 bases left in between. The CDR3 runs 14 residues. The CDR3, as DNA: TGTGCCAGCAGTGAATTGGCTAGCAATCAGCCCCAGCATTTT. This gives the protein CASSELASNQPQHF.

The V and J genes are TRBV29-1 and TRBJ2-5; possibly TRBD1 for D (5 bases). The assigned J gene may be wrong: the sequence end matches TRBJ2-7 better. In germline, CDR1 is SQVTM, CDR2 ANQGSEA. This CDR3 is 13 amino acids long. The CDR3 region has the DNA TGCAGCGTTGAAGTACAGGACACCTACGAGCAGTACTTC. Its translation is CSVEVQDTYEQYF.

The chain uses TRBV4-2 and TRBJ2-7, with D perhaps matching TRBD2 (5 bases). Looked up from germline, CDR1 is LGHNA and CDR2 is YNFKEQ. The CDR3 loop spans 13 amino acids. V was cut by 4 bases and J by 7 bases, with 14 bases left in between. As DNA, the CDR3 is TGTGCCAGCAGCCTTAGACGGGGTAATGAGCAGTACTTC. This codes for CASSLRRGNEQYF.

The CDR3 reads CASSAGTGAVNYGYTF. The CDR3 coding sequence is TGTGCCAGCAGTGCGGGGACAGGGGCTGTTAACTATGGCTACACCTTC. The chain employs TRBV27 and TRBJ1-2; 10 nucleotides match TRBD1. CDR1 is MNHEY and CDR2 is SMNVEV in the germline V gene (reference sequence). Trimming cost V 5 bases and J 1 base; bases outside gene matches: 7. The CDR3 sequence is 16 residues long.